Given below is one TCR beta chain in context. Antigen: not known. The V gene end was trimmed by 7 bases and the J gene end by 4 bases; junction bases not matched to a gene: 9. This CDR3 is 16 amino acids long. These data come from a study of CD8 T cells in ankylosing spondylitis. Overall study findings and caveats: Certain motif variants had earlier appeared in reactive arthritis synovial fluid and blood. Disease-linked clones reportedly showed significant enrichment in matched ankylosing spondylitis synovial fluid. Disease-linked clones were found to be CD8+ and relatively rare in peripheral blood. Typical of ankylosing spondylitis blood, it appeared, was a TCR beta motif of eight highly homologous variants.

It was by quantitative 5'-RACE with molecular barcodes that TCR beta libraries were made. MiXCR, run by TCRdb on the 5' RACE reads, gives a single entry per CDR3 protein. The top ten clones hold about 6.5% of a sample with about 540,000 distinct CDR3 sequences, roughly 12% of them seen once. This receptor was identified in a male donor with ankylosing spondylitis. What was sequenced was blood, either unsorted or a sorted T cell fraction (not recorded which). The chain carries TRBV12-3 or TRBV12-4 and TRBJ2-2, with 10 positions matching TRBD2. CDR3 sequence reads: CASTAWTSGSTGELFF. CDR3 nucleotides: TGTGCCAGCACCGCTTGGACTAGCGGTAGCACCGGGGAGCTGTTTTTT.